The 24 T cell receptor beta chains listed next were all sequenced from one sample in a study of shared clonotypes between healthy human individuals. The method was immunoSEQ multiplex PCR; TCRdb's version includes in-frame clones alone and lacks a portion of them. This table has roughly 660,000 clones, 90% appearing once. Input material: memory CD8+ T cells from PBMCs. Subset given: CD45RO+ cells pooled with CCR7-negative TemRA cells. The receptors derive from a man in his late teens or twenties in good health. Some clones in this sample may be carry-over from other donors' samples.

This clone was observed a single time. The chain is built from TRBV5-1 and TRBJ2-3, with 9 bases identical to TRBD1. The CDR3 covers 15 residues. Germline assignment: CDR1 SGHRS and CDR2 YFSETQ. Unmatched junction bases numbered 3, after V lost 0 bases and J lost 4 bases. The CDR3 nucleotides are TGCGCCAGCAGCTTGGGGGACAGGGTGGCAGATACGCAGTATTTT. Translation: CASSLGDRVADTQYF.

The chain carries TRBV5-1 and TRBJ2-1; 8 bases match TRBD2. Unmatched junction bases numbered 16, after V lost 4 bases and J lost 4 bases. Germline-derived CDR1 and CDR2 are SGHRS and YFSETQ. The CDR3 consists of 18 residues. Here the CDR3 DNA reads TGCGCCAGCAGCCCTGGGACCGTCCTAGCGGGTTATTACAATGAGCAGTTCTTC. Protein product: CASSPGTVLAGYYNEQFF.

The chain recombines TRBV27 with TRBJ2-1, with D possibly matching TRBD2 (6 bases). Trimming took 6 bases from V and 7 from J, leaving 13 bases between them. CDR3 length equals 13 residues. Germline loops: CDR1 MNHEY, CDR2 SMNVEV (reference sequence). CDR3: CASSWFGGNEQFF. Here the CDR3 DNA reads TGTGCCAGCAGCTGGTTCGGGGGAAATGAGCAGTTCTTC.

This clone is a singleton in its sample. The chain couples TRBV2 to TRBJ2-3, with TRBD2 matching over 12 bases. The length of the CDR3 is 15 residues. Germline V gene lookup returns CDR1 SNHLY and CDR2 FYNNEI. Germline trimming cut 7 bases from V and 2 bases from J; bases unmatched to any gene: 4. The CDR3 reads CASILAGGSTDTQYF. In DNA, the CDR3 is TGTGCCAGCATCCTAGCGGGAGGGTCCACAGATACGCAGTATTTT.

CDR3 DNA: TGCGCCAGCAGTGAGTCCAAGGGGGAGCAGTACTTC. Amino acids: CASSESKGEQYF. The rearrangement uses TRBV10-1 and TRBJ2-7, with D possibly TRBD1 on 5 matching bases. This CDR3 spans 12 amino acids. The V and J ends lost 0 bases and 7 bases respectively, with 7 bases between them. CDR1 WNHNN and CDR2 SYGVQD come from the germline V gene (reference sequence).

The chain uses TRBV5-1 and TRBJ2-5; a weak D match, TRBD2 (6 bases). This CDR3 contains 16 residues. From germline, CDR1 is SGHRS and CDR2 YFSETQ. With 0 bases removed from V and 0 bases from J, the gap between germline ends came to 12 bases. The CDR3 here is CASSLGVRGYQETQYF. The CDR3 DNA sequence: TGCGCCAGCAGCTTGGGGGTGCGGGGCTACCAAGAGACCCAGTACTTC.

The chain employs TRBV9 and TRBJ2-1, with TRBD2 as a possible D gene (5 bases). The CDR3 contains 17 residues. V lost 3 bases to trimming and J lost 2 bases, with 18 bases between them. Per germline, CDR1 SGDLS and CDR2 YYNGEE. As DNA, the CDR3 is TGTGCCAGCAGCGCCCTTCAGAATAAGAGGGCCTACAATGAGCAGTTCTTC. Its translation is CASSALQNKRAYNEQFF.

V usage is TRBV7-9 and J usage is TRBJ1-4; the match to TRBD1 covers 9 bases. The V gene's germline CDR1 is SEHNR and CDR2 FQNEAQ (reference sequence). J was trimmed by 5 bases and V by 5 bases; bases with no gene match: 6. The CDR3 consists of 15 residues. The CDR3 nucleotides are TGTGCCAGCAGCCCCCAACAGGGGGCGAATGAAAAACTGTTTTTT. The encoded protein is CASSPQQGANEKLFF. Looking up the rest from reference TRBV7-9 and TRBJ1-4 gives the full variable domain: DTGVSQNPRHKITKRGQNVTFRCDPISEHNRLYWYRQTLGQGPEFLTYFQNEAQLEKSRLLSDRFSAERPKGSFSTLEIQRTEQGDSAMYLCASSPQQGANEKLFFGSGTQLSVL.

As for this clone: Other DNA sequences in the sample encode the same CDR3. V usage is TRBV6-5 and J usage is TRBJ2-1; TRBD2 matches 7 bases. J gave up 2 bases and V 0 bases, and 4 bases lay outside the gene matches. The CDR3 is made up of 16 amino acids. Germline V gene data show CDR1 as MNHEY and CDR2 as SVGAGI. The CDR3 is CASSYSAGETYNEQFF. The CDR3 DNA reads TGTGCCAGCAGTTACTCCGCGGGAGAAACCTACAATGAGCAGTTCTTC.

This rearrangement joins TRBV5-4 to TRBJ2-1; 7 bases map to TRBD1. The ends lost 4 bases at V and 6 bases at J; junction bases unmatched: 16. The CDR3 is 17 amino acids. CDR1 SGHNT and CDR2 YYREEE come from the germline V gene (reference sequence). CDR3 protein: CASSLTGFLMDFNEQFF. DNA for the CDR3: TGTGCCAGCAGCCTGACAGGGTTTTTAATGGACTTCAATGAGCAGTTCTTC.

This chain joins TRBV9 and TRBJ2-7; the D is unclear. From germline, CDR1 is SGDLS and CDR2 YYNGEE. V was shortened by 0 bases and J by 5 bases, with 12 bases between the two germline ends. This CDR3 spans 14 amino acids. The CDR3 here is CASSVALVADEQYF. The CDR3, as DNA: TGTGCCAGCAGCGTAGCTCTGGTAGCTGACGAGCAGTACTTC.

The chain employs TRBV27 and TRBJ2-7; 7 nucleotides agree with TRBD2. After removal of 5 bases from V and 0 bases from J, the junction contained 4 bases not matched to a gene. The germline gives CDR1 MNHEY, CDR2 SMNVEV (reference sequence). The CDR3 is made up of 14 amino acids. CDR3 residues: CASSPLADSYEQYF. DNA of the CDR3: TGTGCCAGCAGTCCGCTAGCGGACTCCTACGAGCAGTACTTC.

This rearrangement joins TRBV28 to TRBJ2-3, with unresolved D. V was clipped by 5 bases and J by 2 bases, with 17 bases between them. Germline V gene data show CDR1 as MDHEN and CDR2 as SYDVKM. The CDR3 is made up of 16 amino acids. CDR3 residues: CASSPPGLAFTDTQYF. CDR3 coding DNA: TGTGCCAGCAGTCCCCCGGGTCTCGCGTTCACAGATACGCAGTATTTT.

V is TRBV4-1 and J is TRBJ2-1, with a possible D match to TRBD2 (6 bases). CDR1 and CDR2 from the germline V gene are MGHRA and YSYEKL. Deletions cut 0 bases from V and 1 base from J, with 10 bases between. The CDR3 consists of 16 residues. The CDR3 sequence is CASSQEERGSYNEQFF. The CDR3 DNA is TGCGCCAGCAGCCAAGAAGAACGGGGGTCCTACAATGAGCAGTTCTTC.

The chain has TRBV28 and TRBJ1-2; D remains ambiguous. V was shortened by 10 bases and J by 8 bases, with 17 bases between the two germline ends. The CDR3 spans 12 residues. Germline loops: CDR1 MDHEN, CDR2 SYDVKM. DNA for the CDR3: TGTGCCACCCGCCGGGGTCACTTGGGCTACACCTTC. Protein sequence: CATRRGHLGYTF.

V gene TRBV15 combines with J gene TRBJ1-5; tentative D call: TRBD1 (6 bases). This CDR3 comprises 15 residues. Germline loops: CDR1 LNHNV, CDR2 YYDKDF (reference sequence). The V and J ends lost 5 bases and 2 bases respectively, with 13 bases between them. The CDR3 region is CATSEQGNGNQPQHF. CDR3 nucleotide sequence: TGTGCCACCAGCGAGCAGGGGAACGGCAATCAGCCCCAGCATTTT. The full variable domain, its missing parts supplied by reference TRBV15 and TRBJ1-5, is DAMVIQNPRYQVTQFGKPVTLSCSQTLNHNVMYWYQQKSSQAPKLLFHYYDKDFNNEADTPDNFQSRRPNTSFCFLDIRSPGLGDTAMYLCATSEQGNGNQPQHFGDGTRLSIL.

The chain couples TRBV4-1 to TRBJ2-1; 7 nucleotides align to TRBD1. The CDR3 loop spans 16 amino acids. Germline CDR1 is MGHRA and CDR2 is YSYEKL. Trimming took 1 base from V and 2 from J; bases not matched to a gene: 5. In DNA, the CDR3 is TGCGCCAGCAGCCAAGGGACAGGAGCTCCCTACAATGAGCAGTTCTTC. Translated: CASSQGTGAPYNEQFF.

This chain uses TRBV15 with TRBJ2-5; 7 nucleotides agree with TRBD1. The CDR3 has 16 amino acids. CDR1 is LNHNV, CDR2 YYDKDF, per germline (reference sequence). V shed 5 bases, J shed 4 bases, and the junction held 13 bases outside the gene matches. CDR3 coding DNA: TGTGCCACCAGCGGCGTAAGAGAGGGGGCTACAGAGACCCAGTACTTC. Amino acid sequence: CATSGVREGATETQYF.

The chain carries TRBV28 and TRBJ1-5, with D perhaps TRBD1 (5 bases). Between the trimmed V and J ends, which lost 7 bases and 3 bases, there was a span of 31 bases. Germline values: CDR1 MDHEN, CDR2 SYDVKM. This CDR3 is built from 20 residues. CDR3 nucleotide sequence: TGTGCCAGCAACTCAAACTGGGAGTCGGCAGGGTATTTTCCCAATCAGCCCCAGCATTTT. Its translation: CASNSNWESAGYFPNQPQHF.

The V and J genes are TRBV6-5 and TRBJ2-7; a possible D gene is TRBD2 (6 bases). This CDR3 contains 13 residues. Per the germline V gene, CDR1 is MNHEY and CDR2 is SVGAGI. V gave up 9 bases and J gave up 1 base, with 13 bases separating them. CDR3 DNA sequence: TGTGCCAGTCAGTGGGACTGGTCCTACGAGCAGTACTTC. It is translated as CASQWDWSYEQYF.

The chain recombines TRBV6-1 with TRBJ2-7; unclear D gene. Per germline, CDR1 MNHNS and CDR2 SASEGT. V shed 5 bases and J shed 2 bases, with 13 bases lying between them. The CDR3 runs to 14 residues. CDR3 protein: CASSWYEAPYEQYF. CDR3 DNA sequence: TGTGCCAGCAGTTGGTACGAGGCCCCCTACGAGCAGTACTTC.

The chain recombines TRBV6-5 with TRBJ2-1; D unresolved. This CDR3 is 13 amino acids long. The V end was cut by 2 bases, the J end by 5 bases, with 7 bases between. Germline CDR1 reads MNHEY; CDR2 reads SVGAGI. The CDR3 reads CASSYRVHNEQFF. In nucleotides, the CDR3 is TGTGCCAGCAGTTACAGGGTCCACAATGAGCAGTTCTTC.

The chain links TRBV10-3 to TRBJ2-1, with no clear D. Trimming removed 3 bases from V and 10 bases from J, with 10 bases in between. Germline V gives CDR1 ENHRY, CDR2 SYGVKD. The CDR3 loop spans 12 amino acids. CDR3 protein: CAISEPAWEQFF. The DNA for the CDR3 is TGTGCCATCAGTGAACCAGCTTGGGAGCAGTTCTTC.

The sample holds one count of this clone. The CDR3 spells CASSIFGQPYEQYF. The CDR3 DNA reads as TGTGCCAGTAGTATCTTCGGGCAGCCCTACGAGCAGTACTTC. The J gene is TRBJ2-7, the V gene TRBV19; D unresolved. Looked up from germline, CDR1 is LNHDA and CDR2 is SQIVND (reference sequence). The V end was cut by 3 bases, the J end by 2 bases, with 11 bases between. The CDR3 covers 14 residues.